The 5 T cell receptor beta chains reported below all come from one sample, sequenced in a study of tumor and adjacent non-tumor tissue in lung cancer. The library came from three nested PCR rounds adapted from ARM-PCR protocols. TCRdb reprocessed the multiplex PCR reads with MiXCR, giving one entry per CDR3 protein. Of approximately 68,000 distinct CDR3 sequences detected, less than 80% appear once; the ten largest clones hold over 25%. No cell sorting was done before RNA was extracted from the tissue. The material sequenced was lung tumor tissue. These receptors were obtained from a man in his sixties with non-small cell lung cancer.

A word on this clonotype: A junction end diverges from the germline sequence, so it may reflect a read error. The chain uses TRBV10-2 and TRBJ2-5, with TRBD1 identical over 11 bases. The CDR3 spans 12 residues. Looked up from germline, CDR1 is WSHSY and CDR2 is SAAADI. Here the CDR3 reads CTSSGTGGTQYF. The CDR3 DNA follows: TGCACCAGTAGTGGGACAGGGGGGACCCAGTACTTC.

The J gene is TRBJ2-1, the V gene TRBV29-1; TRBD2 agrees at 8 bases. The CDR3 runs to 15 residues. The germline V gene encodes CDR1 SQVTM and CDR2 ANQGSEA. CDR3 sequence: CKGEEASGSWSEQFF. The DNA of the CDR3 is TGCAAAGGTGAAGAAGCCAGCGGGAGCTGGAGTGAGCAGTTCTTC.

As for this clonotype: Compared with germline, one end of the junction differs, possibly owing to a read error. The genes are TRBV12-3 or TRBV12-4 and TRBJ2-2; no definite D call. The CDR3 spans 16 residues. CDR3: CTSSLYPATNTRELFF. Here the CDR3 DNA reads TGTACCAGCAGTCTCTACCCGGCCACGAACACCAGGGAGCTGTTTTTT.

Of note for this clonotype: The junction shows a germline mismatch at one end, possibly a read error. The rearrangement links TRBV6-5 to TRBJ2-1; possible D gene TRBD2, 5 bases. Germline V gene sequence: CDR1 MNHEY, CDR2 SVGAGI. The CDR3 has 15 residues. CDR3 region: CASNYSRRGSNEQFF. The CDR3 nucleotides are TGTGCCAGCAATTACTCGAGACGAGGGAGTAATGAGCAATTCTTC.

The chain uses TRBV20-1 and TRBJ1-1; possibly TRBD1 for D (5 bases). Germline V CDR1 and CDR2: DFQATT, SNEGSKA (reference sequence). Trimming left V 6 bases short and J 1 base short, with 12 bases between. The CDR3 has 13 residues. The DNA of the CDR3 is TGCAGTGCCAATCAGGGATCGAACACTGAAGCTTTCTTT. Translation gives CSANQGSNTEAFF.